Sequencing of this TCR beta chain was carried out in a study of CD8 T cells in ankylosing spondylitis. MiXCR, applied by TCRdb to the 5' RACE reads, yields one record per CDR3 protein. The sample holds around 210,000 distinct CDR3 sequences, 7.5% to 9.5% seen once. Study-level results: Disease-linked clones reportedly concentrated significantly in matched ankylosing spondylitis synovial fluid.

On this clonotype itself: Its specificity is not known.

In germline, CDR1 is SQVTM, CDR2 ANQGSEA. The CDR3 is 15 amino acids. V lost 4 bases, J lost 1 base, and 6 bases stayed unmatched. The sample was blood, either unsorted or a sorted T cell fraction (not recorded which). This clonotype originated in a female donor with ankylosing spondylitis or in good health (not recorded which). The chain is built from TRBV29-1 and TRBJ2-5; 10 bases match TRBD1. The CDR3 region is CSVATGTGVQETQYF. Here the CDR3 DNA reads TGCAGCGTTGCGACCGGGACAGGGGTCCAAGAGACCCAGTACTTC.